This is a list of T cell receptor beta chains from one sample in a study of beta chain features in type 1 diabetes. Sequencing was performed with immunoSEQ multiplex PCR; in TCRdb, only in-frame clones are kept and a portion is missing. The sample carries about 360,000 clones, around 13% recorded once. Material: naive CD4+ T cells from blood. The receptors were gathered from a man between 18 and 29 years old in good health. Each CDR3 is given with its conserved first and last residue. The D gene is left open where the match is weak. Size is omitted from some rows. Given values are once, few, many or a class for expanded clones.

TRBV29-1	12	.	few	TRBJ2-5	CSVDRGEETQYF	TGCAGCGTTGACAGGGGTGAAGAGACCCAGTACTTC
TRBV7-2	15	.	few	TRBJ1-5	CASSREIGGGTPQHF	TGTGCCAGCAGCCGAGAGATTGGGGGAGGTACGCCCCAGCATTTT
TRBV4-3	15	.	.	TRBJ2-2	CASSPGTPNTGELFF	TGCGCCAGCAGCCCCGGGACACCGAACACCGGGGAGCTGTTTTTT
TRBV4-3	13	.	.	TRBJ1-5	CASSQEVEQPQHF	TGCGCCAGCAGCCAAGAGGTGGAGCAGCCCCAGCATTTT
TRBV6-5	11	.	few	TRBJ2-1	CASSRGNEQFF	TGTGCCAGCAGTAGGGGCAATGAGCAGTTCTTC
TRBV5-5	13	.	.	TRBJ2-3	CASSFRGTDTQYF	TGTGCCAGCAGCTTTCGAGGCACAGATACGCAGTATTTT
TRBV29-1	14	TRBD1	.	TRBJ2-1	CSVEDRQGWDEQFF	TGCAGCGTTGAAGATCGACAGGGTTGGGATGAGCAGTTCTTC
TRBV6-1	11	.	few	TRBJ2-7	CASSAGWEQYF	TGTGCCAGCAGTGCGGGTTGGGAGCAGTACTTC
TRBV7-2	14	.	.	TRBJ2-1	CASTPGSLYNEQFF	TGTGCCAGCACCCCGGGGAGCCTATACAATGAGCAGTTCTTC
TRBV6-5	15	TRBD2	once	TRBJ2-1	CASRDSGNSYNEQFF	TGTGCCAGCAGAGATAGCGGGAACTCCTACAATGAGCAGTTCTTC
TRBV11-1	13	.	few	TRBJ2-1	CASSLATGNEQFF	TGTGCCAGCAGCTTAGCCACGGGCAATGAGCAGTTCTTC
TRBV6-5	13	.	few	TRBJ2-7	CASSADSLYEQYF	TGTGCCAGCAGTGCCGACAGCCTCTACGAGCAGTACTTC
TRBV7-2	14	.	.	TRBJ2-3	CASSSQPSWHTQYF	TGTGCCAGCAGCTCCCAACCTAGCTGGCATACGCAGTATTTT
TRBV9	15	TRBD1	few	TRBJ1-3	CASSATTGGENTIYF	TGTGCCAGCAGCGCCACGACAGGGGGTGAAAACACCATATATTTT
TRBV29-1	14	.	.	TRBJ1-1	CSVSPLPGDTEAFF	TGCAGCGTTAGTCCCCTCCCAGGGGACACTGAAGCTTTCTTT
TRBV28	16	.	few	TRBJ2-2	CASSWVGTHLTGELFF	TGTGCCAGCTCCTGGGTCGGGACACACCTCACCGGGGAGCTGTTTTTT
TRBV29-1	14	.	few	TRBJ2-7	CSVEDPSSGYEQYF	TGCAGCGTTGAAGATCCAAGTTCAGGCTACGAGCAGTACTTC
TRBV28	12	TRBD1	few	TRBJ2-1	CASSSNRDREFF	TGTGCCAGCAGTTCGAACCGGGACAGGGAGTTCTTC
TRBV11-2	14	TRBD1	once	TRBJ2-1	CASSPQGASNEQFF	TGTGCCAGCAGTCCACAGGGGGCGAGCAATGAGCAGTTCTTC
TRBV14	14	.	.	TRBJ2-1	CASSQALPPASPFF	TGTGCCAGCAGCCAAGCCCTTCCCCCGGCTAGCCCGTTCTTC
TRBV5-1	15	TRBD2	few	TRBJ2-1	CASSLRLAGVNEQFF	TGCGCCAGCAGCTTGAGACTAGCGGGGGTCAATGAGCAGTTCTTC
TRBV5-4	11	.	.	TRBJ2-5	CASSGGETQYF	TGTGCCAGCAGTGGCGGGGAAACCCAGTACTTC
TRBV7-8	14	.	.	TRBJ2-5	CASSLRTRGRTQYF	TGTGCCAGCAGCTTAAGAACAAGGGGGAGGACCCAGTACTTC
TRBV7-2	15	TRBD2	few	TRBJ2-5	CASSVGLAGAETQYF	TGTGCCAGCAGCGTAGGACTAGCGGGAGCCGAGACCCAGTACTTC
TRBV6-1	14	TRBD1	.	TRBJ1-2	CASSRTGQDYGYTF	TGTGCCAGCAGCCGAACCGGACAGGACTATGGCTACACCTTC
TRBV28	15	.	few	TRBJ2-2	CASSSDYPNTGELFF	TGTGCCAGCAGTTCCGACTATCCGAACACCGGGGAGCTGTTTTTT